These 30 T cell receptor beta chains were sequenced from one sample in a study of blood T cell repertoires in COVID-19. Libraries were prepared by immunoSEQ multiplex PCR; TCRdb keeps only in-frame clonotypes and omits some of them. This sample carries 100,000 or so clones, approximately 91% of them seen once, and the ten largest clones take 2% to 2.5%. The sequenced material came from peripheral blood. Receptors were obtained from a man in his forties or fifties with active COVID-19.

The chain joins TRBV5-1 to TRBJ1-1, with 10 bases fitting TRBD1. The V and J ends lost 4 bases and 2 bases, in that order; junction bases with no gene match: 5. Per germline, CDR1 SGHRS and CDR2 YFSETQ. CDR3 length equals 15 residues. CDR3 coding DNA: TGCGCCAGCAGCCACCGGGACAGGGGCAACACTGAAGCTTTCTTT. This sequence encodes CASSHRDRGNTEAFF.

The chain uses TRBV14 and TRBJ1-3; D is ambiguous. CDR1 SGHDN and CDR2 FVKESK come from the germline V gene. The CDR3 contains 16 residues. Trimming shortened V by 4 bases and J by 0 bases, and 13 bases separated the two germline ends. CDR3 in DNA: TGTGCCAGCAGCCCGTCCGGGTCTCTCTCTGGAAACACCATATATTTT. Its protein product is CASSPSGSLSGNTIYF.

V and J are TRBV7-6 and TRBJ2-1; 8 bases map to TRBD2. The CDR3 is 16 amino acids. V lost 0 bases, J lost 2 bases, and 3 bases stayed unmatched. Germline V gene sequence: CDR1 SGHVS, CDR2 FNYEAQ. DNA for the CDR3: TGTGCCAGCAGCTTAGCCGGCGGGAGGACCTACAATGAGCAGTTCTTC. Protein product: CASSLAGGRTYNEQFF.

The chain carries TRBV19 and TRBJ1-5; 10 bases line up with TRBD1. The CDR3 has 18 amino acids. The germline gives CDR1 LNHDA, CDR2 SQIVND (reference sequence). V lost 5 bases, J lost 2 bases, and 12 bases stayed unmatched. The DNA for the CDR3 is TGTGCCAGTAGTCCCCGGCCGACAGGGGGCGCTGGCAATCAGCCCCAGCATTTT. Translation gives CASSPRPTGGAGNQPQHF.

This chain joins TRBV2 and TRBJ1-3, with 10 bases identical to TRBD1. Trimming took 6 bases from V and 9 from J; bases not matched to a gene: 14. Per germline, CDR1 SNHLY and CDR2 FYNNEI. The CDR3 totals 16 residues. As DNA, the CDR3 is TGTGCCAGCAGCGTTGACAGGGGGCTTTCCACAGGCACCATATATTTT. It codes for CASSVDRGLSTGTIYF.

There are a few counts of this clone. The genes are TRBV20-1 and TRBJ1-2, with a weak D call TRBD1 (5 bases). Trimming left V 3 bases short and J 6 bases short, with 17 bases between. The germline V gene encodes CDR1 DFQATT and CDR2 SNEGSKA (reference sequence). The CDR3 length is 14 residues. CDR3 bases: TGCAGTGCTAGTATCTCGGTAGGGGTTAATGGCTACACCTTC. Amino acids: CSASISVGVNGYTF.

The CDR3 spells CASSPRTGNEQFF. The CDR3 nucleotides are TGTGCCAGCTCACCACGGACAGGCAATGAGCAGTTCTTC. The J gene is TRBJ2-1, the V gene TRBV18, with TRBD1 identical over 7 bases. Trimming cost V 1 base and J 6 bases; bases outside gene matches: 0. This CDR3 has 13 amino acids. The V gene's germline CDR1 is KGHSH and CDR2 LQKENI.

This chain connects TRBV23-1 to TRBJ2-2, with 9 bases that match TRBD1. TRBV23-1 qualifies as an ORF whose function is uncertain. The CDR3 loop spans 17 amino acids. Germline trimming cut 3 bases from V and 6 bases from J; bases unmatched to any gene: 11. The CDR3 nucleotides read TGCGCCAGCAGTCATCCGGACAGGGGAAATGAGTCCGGGGAGCTGTTTTTT. Translating gives CASSHPDRGNESGELFF.

The chain is built from TRBV20-1 and TRBJ2-5; D perhaps matches TRBD1 (6 bases). Germline V gene sequence: CDR1 DFQATT, CDR2 SNEGSKA (reference sequence). V dropped 4 bases and J dropped 3 bases, with 12 bases sitting between them. This CDR3 has 13 amino acids. The CDR3 reads CSATDRTEETQYF. CDR3 sequence (DNA): TGCAGTGCTACTGATCGGACAGAAGAGACCCAGTACTTC.

The chain links TRBV27 to TRBJ2-7; 8 positions match TRBD1. Germline assignment: CDR1 MNHEY and CDR2 SMNVEV (reference sequence). The CDR3 has 13 amino acids. V lost 0 bases and J lost 9; bases outside the gene matches: 4. CDR3: CASSLSHGTGQYF. The CDR3 DNA is TGTGCCAGCAGTTTATCCCACGGGACAGGGCAGTACTTC.

This clone was found a few times. The chain is built from TRBV27 and TRBJ1-2; 9 nucleotides line up with TRBD1. The germline V gene encodes CDR1 MNHEY and CDR2 SMNVEV (reference sequence). With V trimmed by 5 bases and J by 4 bases, 8 bases remained unmatched. CDR3 length: 15 residues. CDR3 in amino acids: CASSAERDRVYGYTF. DNA of the CDR3: TGTGCCAGCAGTGCCGAACGGGACAGGGTCTATGGCTACACCTTC.

The chain is built from TRBV27 and TRBJ1-2, with D perhaps TRBD1 (6 bases). The CDR3 is 14 residues long. CDR1 MNHEY and CDR2 SMNVEV come from the germline V gene (reference sequence). V was trimmed by 5 bases and J by 7 bases, leaving 17 bases between them. CDR3 nucleotide sequence: TGTGCCAGCAGTCCGTGGGGGGGCCGAGGTGGCTACACCTTC. Its protein is CASSPWGGRGGYTF.

The chain combines TRBV4-1 with TRBJ2-2; 13 bases align to TRBD2. CDR1 is MGHRA, CDR2 YSYEKL, per germline. This CDR3 has 20 amino acids. Trimming took 0 bases from V and 1 from J; bases not matched to a gene: 8. In nucleotides, the CDR3 is TGCGCCAGCAGCCAAGACGCCGGACTAGCGGGAGTGGGGAACACCGGGGAGCTGTTTTTT. Protein product: CASSQDAGLAGVGNTGELFF.

The genes are TRBV6-5 and TRBJ1-6; D possibly corresponds to TRBD1 (5 bases). CDR3 length equals 14 residues. Per the germline V gene, CDR1 is MNHEY and CDR2 is SVGAGI. Trimming left V 6 bases short and J 13 bases short, with 19 bases between. CDR3 DNA: TGTGCCAGCAGGACAGAGTCCAGAGGGAGGCCCCTCCACTTT. Translation: CASRTESRGRPLHF.

This clone came up a few times. This chain links TRBV4-1 with TRBJ1-6; perhaps TRBD1 as D (6 bases). The CDR3 consists of 18 residues. The V gene's germline CDR1 is MGHRA and CDR2 YSYEKL. The V and J ends lost 2 bases and 3 bases respectively, with 17 bases between them. For the CDR3, the DNA is TGCGCCAGCAGCCAACTCACGACAGGCACATTCTATAATTCACCCCTCCACTTT. Translation gives CASSQLTTGTFYNSPLHF.

The chain couples TRBV29-1 to TRBJ2-1; either TRBD1 or TRBD2 may fit D (10 bases each). Trimming took 4 bases from V and 6 from J, leaving 22 bases between them. The CDR3 runs 16 residues. From germline, CDR1 is SQVTM and CDR2 ANQGSEA. The CDR3 coding sequence is TGCAGCGTTGGGACAGGGGGGCTAGCGGGAGTCAATGAGCAGTTCTTC. This translates into CSVGTGGLAGVNEQFF.

The rearrangement joins TRBV4-1 to TRBJ1-2; unclear D gene. Per germline, CDR1 MGHRA and CDR2 YSYEKL. This CDR3 has 15 residues. The V end was cut by 1 base, the J end by 1 base, with 10 bases between. The CDR3 DNA sequence: TGCGCCAGCAGCCAAGGGAACAGTTTTAACTATGGCTACACCTTC. It codes for CASSQGNSFNYGYTF.

The chain combines TRBV18 with TRBJ1-5; unclear D gene. Looked up from germline, CDR1 is KGHSH and CDR2 is LQKENI. V shed 1 base and J shed 4 bases, with 5 bases lying between them. The length of the CDR3 is 13 residues. The CDR3 loop is CASSPLENQPQHF. The CDR3 bases are TGTGCCAGCTCACCACTGGAGAATCAGCCCCAGCATTTT.

This rearrangement joins TRBV4-2 to TRBJ2-1, with a possible D match to TRBD1 (6 bases). Germline V gene data show CDR1 as LGHNA and CDR2 as YNFKEQ. The CDR3 runs to 17 residues. Trimming left V 2 bases short and J 4 bases short, with 18 bases between. The CDR3 region has the DNA TGTGCCAGCAGCCAACCGCAGACAGGAATCATATACAATGAGCAGTTCTTC. Its translation is CASSQPQTGIIYNEQFF.

V and J are TRBV18 and TRBJ2-1; 8 nucleotides line up with TRBD2. The V segment lost 4 bases and the J segment 4 bases; nucleotides outside the gene matches: 6. CDR1 KGHSH and CDR2 LQKENI come from the germline V gene. This CDR3 contains 15 residues. CDR3: CASSQGGRTYNEQFF. Written as DNA, the CDR3 is TGTGCCAGCTCACAAGGCGGGAGGACATACAATGAGCAGTTCTTC.

The chain couples TRBV27 to TRBJ2-3; TRBD2 might be the D (6 bases). Per germline, CDR1 MNHEY and CDR2 SMNVEV (reference sequence). The V end was cut by 3 bases, the J end by 0 bases, with 25 bases between. The CDR3 length is 20 residues. The CDR3 coding sequence is TGTGCCAGCAGTTTTCGGTGGCGTAGCGGTCTGCCCCCTAGCACAGATACGCAGTATTTT. Translated, it gives CASSFRWRSGLPPSTDTQYF.

The V gene is TRBV7-9, the J gene TRBJ2-3; weak D call: TRBD1 (6 bases). CDR3 length: 16 amino acids. V lost 6 bases and J 5 bases, leaving 21 bases between the germline ends. Germline-derived CDR1 and CDR2 are SEHNR and FQNEAQ (reference sequence). CDR3 sequence reads: CASSDTQTGMRDTQYF. The DNA for the CDR3 is TGTGCCAGCAGTGATACTCAAACAGGGATGAGAGATACGCAGTATTTT.

The J gene is TRBJ1-4, the V gene TRBV5-1; tentative D call: TRBD1 (5 bases). There are 14 residues in the CDR3. Germline CDR1 reads SGHRS; CDR2 reads YFSETQ. V shed 4 bases and J shed 8 bases, with 15 bases lying between them. The CDR3 sequence is CASSPGLQEEKLFF. CDR3 DNA: TGCGCCAGCAGCCCAGGGTTGCAGGAGGAAAAACTGTTTTTT.

The rearrangement joins TRBV6-5 to TRBJ1-5, with no clear D. This CDR3 has 12 amino acids. Germline V gene lookup returns CDR1 MNHEY and CDR2 SVGAGI. V was trimmed by 4 bases and J by 5 bases, leaving 6 bases between them. The CDR3 protein is CASSSRDQPQHF. The CDR3 region has the DNA TGTGCCAGCAGTTCCCGAGATCAGCCCCAGCATTTT.

The J gene is TRBJ2-3, the V gene TRBV5-8; 15 bases fit TRBD2. The CDR3 runs to 18 residues. Germline values: CDR1 SGHTS, CDR2 YDEGEE. After removal of 3 bases from V and 4 bases from J, the junction contained 9 bases not matched to a gene. The chain's CDR3 is CASSSPGTSGGSSDTQYF. CDR3 nucleotides: TGTGCCAGCAGCTCTCCCGGGACTAGCGGGGGGTCATCAGATACGCAGTATTTT.

Here the CDR3 DNA reads TGTGCCAGCTCATCGGGACAGGGGGCTGTCGAGCAGTACTTC. Translating gives CASSSGQGAVEQYF. The chain recombines TRBV18 with TRBJ2-7, with TRBD1 identical over 12 bases. The length of the CDR3 is 14 residues. J lost 6 bases, V lost 5 bases, and 5 bases had no gene match. Germline CDR1 reads KGHSH; CDR2 reads LQKENI.

This clone was counted once. The chain combines TRBV15 with TRBJ2-7; D uncertain. Germline CDR1 reads LNHNV; CDR2 reads YYDKDF (reference sequence). Trimming took 0 bases from V and 7 from J, leaving 10 bases between them. CDR3 size: 13 residues. DNA for the CDR3: TGTGCCACCAGCAGAGACCCCCAGTTGGAGCAGTACGTC. This codes for CATSRDPQLEQYV.

The V gene is TRBV5-4, the J gene TRBJ1-2, with no clear D. The ends were cut back, 4 bases at V and 5 bases at J, with 12 bases in the middle. The CDR3 has 13 amino acids. CDR1 SGHNT and CDR2 YYREEE come from the germline V gene (reference sequence). The CDR3 sequence is CASSPSGNYGYTF. The CDR3 DNA follows: TGTGCCAGCAGCCCCTCGGGGAATTATGGCTACACCTTC. The entire variable domain, with the rest obtained from reference TRBV5-4 and TRBJ1-2, is as follows: ETGVTQSPTHLIKTRGQQVTLRCSSQSGHNTVSWYQQALGQGPQFIFQYYREEENGRGNFPPRFSGLQFPNYSSELNVNALELDDSALYLCASSPSGNYGYTFGSGTRLTVV.

The chain links TRBV27 to TRBJ2-7, with TRBD2 matching 8 bases. The trim removed 3 bases at V and 2 bases at J, leaving 6 bases unmatched. The germline gives CDR1 MNHEY, CDR2 SMNVEV (reference sequence). The CDR3 has 15 residues. The CDR3 nucleotides are TGTGCCAGCAGTTTCAATAGCGGGGACCCCTACGAGCAGTACTTC. This codes for CASSFNSGDPYEQYF.

This chain uses TRBV5-1 with TRBJ2-7; the match to TRBD1 covers 11 bases. The V segment lost 3 bases and the J segment 2 bases; nucleotides outside the gene matches: 1. The CDR3 loop spans 14 amino acids. Germline CDR1 reads SGHRS; CDR2 reads YFSETQ. CDR3 in amino acids: CASSWTGGPYEQYF. DNA for the CDR3: TGCGCCAGCAGCTGGACAGGGGGCCCCTACGAGCAGTACTTC.